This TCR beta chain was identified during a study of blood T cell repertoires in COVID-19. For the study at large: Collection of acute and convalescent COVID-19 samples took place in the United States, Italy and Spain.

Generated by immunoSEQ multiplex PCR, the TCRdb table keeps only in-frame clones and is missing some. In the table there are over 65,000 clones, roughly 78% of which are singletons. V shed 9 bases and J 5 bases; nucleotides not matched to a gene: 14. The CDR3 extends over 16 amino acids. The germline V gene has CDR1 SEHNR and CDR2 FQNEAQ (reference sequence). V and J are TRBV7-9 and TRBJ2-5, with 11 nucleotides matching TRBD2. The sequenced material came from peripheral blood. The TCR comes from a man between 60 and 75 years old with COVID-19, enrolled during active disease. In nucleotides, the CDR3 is TGTGCCAGTTCTAGGGCCACTATAGCGGGAGGGGAGACCCAGTACTTC. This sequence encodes CASSRATIAGGETQYF.